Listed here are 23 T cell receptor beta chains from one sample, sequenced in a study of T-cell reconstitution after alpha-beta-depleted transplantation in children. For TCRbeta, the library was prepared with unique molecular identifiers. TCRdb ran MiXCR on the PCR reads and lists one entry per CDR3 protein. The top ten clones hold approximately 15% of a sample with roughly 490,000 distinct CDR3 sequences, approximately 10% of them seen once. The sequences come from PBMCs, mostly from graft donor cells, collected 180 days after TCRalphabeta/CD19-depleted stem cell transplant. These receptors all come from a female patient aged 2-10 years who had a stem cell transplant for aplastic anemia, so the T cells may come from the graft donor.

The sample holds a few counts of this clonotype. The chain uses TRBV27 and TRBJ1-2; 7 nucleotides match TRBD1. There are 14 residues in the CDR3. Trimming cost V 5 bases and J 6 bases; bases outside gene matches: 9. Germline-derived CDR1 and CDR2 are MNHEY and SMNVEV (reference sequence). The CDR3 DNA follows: TGTGCCAGCAGTGGTCGACAGGGAAGGGATGGCTACACCTTC. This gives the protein CASSGRQGRDGYTF.

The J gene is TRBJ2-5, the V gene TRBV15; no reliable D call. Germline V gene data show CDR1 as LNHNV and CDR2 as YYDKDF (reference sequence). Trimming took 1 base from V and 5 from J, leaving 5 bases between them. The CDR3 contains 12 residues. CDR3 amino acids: CATSRARETQYF. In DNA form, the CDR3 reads TGTGCCACCAGCAGAGCCCGGGAGACCCAGTACTTC.

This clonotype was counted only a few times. In nucleotides, the CDR3 is TGTGCCACCCAGGGGGCCGGGGAGCTGTTTTTT. Its translation is CATQGAGELFF. This chain connects TRBV24-1 to TRBJ2-2, with 7 positions matching TRBD1. Germline V CDR1 and CDR2: KGHDR, SFDVKD. The CDR3 has 11 amino acids. V lost 9 bases and J lost 6; bases outside the gene matches: 0.

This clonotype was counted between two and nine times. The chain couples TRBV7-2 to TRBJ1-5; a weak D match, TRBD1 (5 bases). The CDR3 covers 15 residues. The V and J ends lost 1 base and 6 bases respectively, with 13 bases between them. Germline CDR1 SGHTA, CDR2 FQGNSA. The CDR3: CASSLGGAGGQPQHF. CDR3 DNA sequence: TGTGCCAGCAGCTTAGGAGGGGCGGGGGGTCAGCCCCAGCATTTT.

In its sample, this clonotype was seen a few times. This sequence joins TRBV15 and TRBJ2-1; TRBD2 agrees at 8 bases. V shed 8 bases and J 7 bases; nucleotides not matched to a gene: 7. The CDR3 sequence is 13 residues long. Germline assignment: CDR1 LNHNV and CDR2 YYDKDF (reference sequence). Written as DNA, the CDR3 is TGTGCCACCGGGTCGGGGGGGCGAAATGAGCAGTTCTTC. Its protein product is CATGSGGRNEQFF. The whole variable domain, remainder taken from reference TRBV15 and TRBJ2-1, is DAMVIQNPRYQVTQFGKPVTLSCSQTLNHNVMYWYQQKSSQAPKLLFHYYDKDFNNEADTPDNFQSRRPNTSFCFLDIRSPGLGDTAMYLCATGSGGRNEQFFGPGTRLTVL.

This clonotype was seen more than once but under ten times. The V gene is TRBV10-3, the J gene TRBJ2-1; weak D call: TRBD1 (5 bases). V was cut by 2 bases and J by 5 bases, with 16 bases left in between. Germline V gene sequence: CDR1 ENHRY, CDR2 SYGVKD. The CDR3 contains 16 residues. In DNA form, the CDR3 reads TGTGCCATCAGTGAGGAGTTTCATGGGGCCAACAATGAGCAGTTCTTC. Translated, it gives CAISEEFHGANNEQFF.

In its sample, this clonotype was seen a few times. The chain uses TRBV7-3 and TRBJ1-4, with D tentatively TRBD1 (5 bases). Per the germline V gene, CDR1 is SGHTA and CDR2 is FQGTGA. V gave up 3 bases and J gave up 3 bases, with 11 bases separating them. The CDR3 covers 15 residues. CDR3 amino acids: CASSLVPGPNEKLFF. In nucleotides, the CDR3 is TGTGCCAGCAGCTTGGTTCCGGGGCCTAATGAAAAACTGTTTTTT.

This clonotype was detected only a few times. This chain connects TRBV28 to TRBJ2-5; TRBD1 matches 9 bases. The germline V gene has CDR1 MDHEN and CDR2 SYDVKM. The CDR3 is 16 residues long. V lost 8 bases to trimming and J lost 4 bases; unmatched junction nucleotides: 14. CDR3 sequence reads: CASARSRTGVSETQYF. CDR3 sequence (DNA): TGTGCCAGCGCTCGGTCGAGGACAGGGGTATCAGAGACCCAGTACTTC. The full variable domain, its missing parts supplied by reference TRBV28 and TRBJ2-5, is DVKVTQSSRYLVKRTGEKVFLECVQDMDHENMFWYRQDPGLGLRLIYFSYDVKMKEKGDIPEGYSVSREKKERFSLILESASTNQTSMYLCASARSRTGVSETQYFGPGTRLLVL.

The CDR3 DNA sequence: TGCAGTGCTAGTAACGGGGCTTCCTACGAGCAGTACGTC. Translation gives CSASNGASYEQYV. This sequence joins TRBV20-1 and TRBJ2-7; TRBD1 or TRBD2 may be the D gene (5 bases each). Germline CDR1 reads DFQATT; CDR2 reads SNEGSKA (reference sequence). V lost 3 bases, J lost 1 base, and 10 bases lay in between. This CDR3 spans 13 amino acids.

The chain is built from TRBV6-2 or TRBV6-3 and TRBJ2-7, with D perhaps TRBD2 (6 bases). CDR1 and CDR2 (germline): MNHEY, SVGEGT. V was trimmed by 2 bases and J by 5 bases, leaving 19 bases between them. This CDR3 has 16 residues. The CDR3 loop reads CASSYAGLPYRDEQYF. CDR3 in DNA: TGTGCCAGCAGTTACGCGGGACTGCCTTACCGCGACGAGCAGTACTTC.

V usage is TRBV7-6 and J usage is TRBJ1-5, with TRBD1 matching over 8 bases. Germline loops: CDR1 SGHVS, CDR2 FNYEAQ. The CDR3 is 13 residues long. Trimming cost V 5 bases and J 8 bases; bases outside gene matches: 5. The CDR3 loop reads CASSRTGLEPQHF. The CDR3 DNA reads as TGTGCCAGCAGCCGGACAGGGCTGGAGCCCCAGCATTTT.

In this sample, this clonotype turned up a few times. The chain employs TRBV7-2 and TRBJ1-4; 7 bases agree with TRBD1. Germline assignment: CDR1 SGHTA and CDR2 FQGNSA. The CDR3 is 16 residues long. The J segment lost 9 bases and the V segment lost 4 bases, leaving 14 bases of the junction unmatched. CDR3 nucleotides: TGTGCCAGCAGCTCGTCCCCCGCCGGGACAGCCAAAAAACTGTTTTTT. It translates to CASSSSPAGTAKKLFF.

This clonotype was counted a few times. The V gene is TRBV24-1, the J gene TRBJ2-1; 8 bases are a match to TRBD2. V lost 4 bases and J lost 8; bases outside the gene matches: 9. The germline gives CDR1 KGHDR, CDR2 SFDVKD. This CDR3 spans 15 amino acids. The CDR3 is CATSDPRLREDEQFF. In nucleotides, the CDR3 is TGTGCCACCAGTGACCCCCGGCTGCGGGAGGATGAGCAGTTCTTC.

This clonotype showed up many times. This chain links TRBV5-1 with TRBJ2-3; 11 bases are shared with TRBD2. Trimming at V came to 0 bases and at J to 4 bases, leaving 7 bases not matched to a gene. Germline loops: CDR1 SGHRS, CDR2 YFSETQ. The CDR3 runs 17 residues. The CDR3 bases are TGCGCCAGCAGCTTGGGACTAGCGGGGCTATTGGCAGATACGCAGTATTTT. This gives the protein CASSLGLAGLLADTQYF. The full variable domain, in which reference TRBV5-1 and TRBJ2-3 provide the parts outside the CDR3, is KAGVTQTPRYLIKTRGQQVTLSCSPISGHRSVSWYQQTPGQGLQFLFEYFSETQRNKGNFPGRFSGRQFSNSRSEMNVSTLELGDSALYLCASSLGLAGLLADTQYFGPGTRLTVL.

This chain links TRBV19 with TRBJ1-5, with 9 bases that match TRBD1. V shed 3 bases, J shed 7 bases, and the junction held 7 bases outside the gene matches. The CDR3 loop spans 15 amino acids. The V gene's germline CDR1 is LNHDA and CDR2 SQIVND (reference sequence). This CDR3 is CASSMTGQGVQPQHF. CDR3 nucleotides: TGTGCCAGTAGTATGACGGGACAGGGTGTCCAGCCCCAGCATTTT.

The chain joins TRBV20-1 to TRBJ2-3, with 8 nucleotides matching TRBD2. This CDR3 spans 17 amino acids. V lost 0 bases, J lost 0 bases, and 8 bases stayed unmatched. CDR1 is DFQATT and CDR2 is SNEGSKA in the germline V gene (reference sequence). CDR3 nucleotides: TGCAGTGCTAGAGATTTAAGGACTAGCTCTAGCACAGATACGCAGTATTTT. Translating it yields CSARDLRTSSSTDTQYF.

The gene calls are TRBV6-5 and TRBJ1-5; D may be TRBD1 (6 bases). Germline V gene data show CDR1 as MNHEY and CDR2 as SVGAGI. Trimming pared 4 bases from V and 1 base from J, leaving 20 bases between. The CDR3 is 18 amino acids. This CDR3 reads CASSCLPPGVRSNQPQHF. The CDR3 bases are TGTGCCAGCAGTTGCTTACCTCCAGGGGTAAGAAGCAATCAGCCCCAGCATTTT.

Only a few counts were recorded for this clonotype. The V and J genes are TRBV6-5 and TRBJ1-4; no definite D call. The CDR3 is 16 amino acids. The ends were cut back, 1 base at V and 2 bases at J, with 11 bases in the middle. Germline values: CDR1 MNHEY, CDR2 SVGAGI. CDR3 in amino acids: CASSYYIVRTNEKLFF. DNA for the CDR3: TGTGCCAGCAGTTACTATATAGTTCGGACTAATGAAAAACTGTTTTTT.

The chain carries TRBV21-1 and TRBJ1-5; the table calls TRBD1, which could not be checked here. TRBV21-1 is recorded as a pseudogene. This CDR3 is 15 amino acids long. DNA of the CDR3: TGTGCCAGCAGCAAAGGGGACAGGAGGAATCAGCTCCAGCATTTT. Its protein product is CASSKGDRRNQLQHF.

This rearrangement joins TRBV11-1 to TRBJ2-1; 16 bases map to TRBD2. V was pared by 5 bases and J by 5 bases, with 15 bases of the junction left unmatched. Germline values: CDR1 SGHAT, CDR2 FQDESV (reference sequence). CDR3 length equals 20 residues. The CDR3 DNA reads TGTGCCAGCAGCCAACAAGGGGGGACTAGCGGGAGGGCACTCAACAATGAGCAGTTCTTC. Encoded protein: CASSQQGGTSGRALNNEQFF.

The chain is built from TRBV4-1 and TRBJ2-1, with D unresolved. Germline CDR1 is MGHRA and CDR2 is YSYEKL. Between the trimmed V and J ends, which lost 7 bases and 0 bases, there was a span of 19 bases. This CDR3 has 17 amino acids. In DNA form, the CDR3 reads TGCGCCAGCAAGCGTGGGCTAACGCCAGGCTCCTACAATGAGCAGTTCTTC. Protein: CASKRGLTPGSYNEQFF.

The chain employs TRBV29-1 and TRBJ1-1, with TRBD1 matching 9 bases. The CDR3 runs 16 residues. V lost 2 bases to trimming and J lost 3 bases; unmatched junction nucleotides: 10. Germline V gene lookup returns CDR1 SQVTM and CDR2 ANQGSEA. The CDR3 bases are TGCAGCGTTGAACCTACTACAGGGGGCTCATACACTGAAGCTTTCTTT. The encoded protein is CSVEPTTGGSYTEAFF.

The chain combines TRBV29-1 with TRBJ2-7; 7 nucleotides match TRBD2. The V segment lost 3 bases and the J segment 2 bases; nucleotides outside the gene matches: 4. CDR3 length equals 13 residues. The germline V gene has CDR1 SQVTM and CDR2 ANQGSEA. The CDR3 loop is CSVDGGGPYEQYF. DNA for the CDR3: TGCAGCGTTGATGGGGGAGGGCCCTACGAGCAGTACTTC.